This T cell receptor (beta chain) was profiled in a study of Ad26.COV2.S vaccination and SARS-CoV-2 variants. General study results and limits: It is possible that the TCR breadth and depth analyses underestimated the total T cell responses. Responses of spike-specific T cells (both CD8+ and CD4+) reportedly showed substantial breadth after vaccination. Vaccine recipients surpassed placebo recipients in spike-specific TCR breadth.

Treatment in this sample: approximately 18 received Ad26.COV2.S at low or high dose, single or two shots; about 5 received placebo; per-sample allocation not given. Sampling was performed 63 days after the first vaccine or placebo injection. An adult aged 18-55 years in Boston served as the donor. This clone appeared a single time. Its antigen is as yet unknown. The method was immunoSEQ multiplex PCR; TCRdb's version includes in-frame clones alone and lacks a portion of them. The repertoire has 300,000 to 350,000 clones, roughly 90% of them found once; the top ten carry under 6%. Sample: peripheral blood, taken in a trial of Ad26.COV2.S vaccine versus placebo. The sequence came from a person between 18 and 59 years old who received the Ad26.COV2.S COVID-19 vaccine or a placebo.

This chain's CDR3 is CASSARDRVTDTQYF. CDR3 nucleotides: TGTGCCAGCAGTGCCCGGGACAGGGTCACAGATACGCAGTATTTT. The chain uses TRBV27 and TRBJ2-3; 9 bases fit TRBD1. The V segment lost 5 bases and the J segment 2 bases; nucleotides outside the gene matches: 5. Germline V gene lookup returns CDR1 MNHEY and CDR2 SMNVEV (reference sequence). The CDR3 contains 15 residues.